This T cell receptor beta chain is from a study of blood T cells in healthy people across ages. CDR3 size: 15 residues. Looked up from germline, CDR1 is SGHTA and CDR2 is FQGNSA. The V and J ends lost 4 bases and 0 bases, in that order; junction bases with no gene match: 2. Combining a sample-barcoded 5' primer with a J-beta primer mix, a second PCR ran for roughly 6 to 12 cycles. TCRdb fed the 5' RACE reads into MiXCR, producing one record per CDR3 protein. Here the sample spans under 750,000 distinct CDR3 sequences, around half being singletons. Each sample used at least 6.5 million PBMCs. The chain carries TRBV7-2 and TRBJ2-1, with 8 positions matching TRBD1. Sequencing used blood. This receptor was taken from a man older than 75 in good health. As DNA, the CDR3 is TGTGCCAGCAGCTCGGGACAGGTCTCCTACAATGAGCAGTTCTTC. It yields the protein CASSSGQVSYNEQFF. The full variable domain, with the rest looked up from reference TRBV7-2 and TRBJ2-1, is GAGVSQSPSNKVTEKGKDVELRCDPISGHTALYWYRQSLGQGLEFLIYFQGNSAPDKSGLPSDRFSAERTGGSVSTLTIQRTQQEDSAVYLCASSSGQVSYNEQFFGPGTRLTVL.